This T cell receptor (beta chain) was recovered during a study of T cells in Graves' hyperthyroidism and ophthalmopathy. Trimming took 3 bases from V and 2 from J; bases not matched to a gene: 10. The CDR3 consists of 17 residues. Germline V gene sequence: CDR1 SGHRS, CDR2 YFSETQ. This clonotype has ten or more counts. There were TCR beta CDR3 regions amplified from RNA transcripts. First-round RT-PCR targeting the TCR CDR3 was performed with the HTBI primer set. TCRdb used MiXCR to reprocess the multiplex PCR reads, holding one entry per CDR3 protein. This sample carries about 350,000 distinct CDR3 sequences, 14% of them seen once, and the ten largest clones take around 25%.

This sequence was found in a young woman with Graves' hyperthyroidism. The source material was blood. The chain links TRBV5-1 to TRBJ2-7; 11 bases agree with TRBD2. The CDR3 region has the DNA TGCGCCAGCAGCTCACAGACTAGCGGGATTCACACCTACGAGCAGTACTTC. This encodes CASSSQTSGIHTYEQYF.